These 18 T cell receptor beta chains share one sample of origin, sequenced in a study of blood T cell repertoires in COVID-19. Assay used: immunoSEQ multiplex PCR; TCRdb lists only in-frame clones, some missing. Of fewer than 500,000 clones in the sample, more than 80% were seen once. What was sequenced was PBMCs or T cells enriched from blood (not recorded which). All receptors come from a man between 25 and 39 years old who had recovered from COVID-19.

In this sample, this clone turned up a few times. The chain uses TRBV5-1 and TRBJ1-6; D possibly corresponds to TRBD1 (6 bases). The CDR3 runs 13 residues. Germline V lookup: CDR1 SGHRS, CDR2 YFSETQ. V was trimmed by 4 bases and J by 8 bases, leaving 10 bases between them. The CDR3 is CASSTGTDSPLHF. CDR3 nucleotide sequence: TGCGCCAGCAGCACAGGGACGGATTCACCCCTCCACTTT.

CDR3 DNA sequence: TGTGCCAGTAGTATTCCGACTGAATCTGGGGCCAACGTCCTGACTTTC. Amino acids: CASSIPTESGANVLTF. The rearrangement links TRBV19 to TRBJ2-6; D unclear. V was clipped by 3 bases and J by 1 base, with 10 bases between them. There are 16 residues in the CDR3. Germline loops: CDR1 LNHDA, CDR2 SQIVND (reference sequence).

The chain carries TRBV20-1 and TRBJ2-7; weak D call: TRBD2 (6 bases). The CDR3 is 13 amino acids. Trimming stripped 3 bases from V and 3 bases from J, with 12 bases between. CDR1 is DFQATT, CDR2 SNEGSKA, per germline (reference sequence). CDR3 amino acids: CSASEGLIYEQYF. CDR3 DNA sequence: TGCAGTGCTAGTGAGGGACTGATCTACGAGCAGTACTTC.

The chain carries TRBV4-1 and TRBJ2-1, with TRBD2 matching 12 bases. V dropped 2 bases and J dropped 14; count of bases not matched to a gene: 10. Looked up from germline, CDR1 is MGHRA and CDR2 is YSYEKL. The length of the CDR3 is 15 residues. CDR3 coding DNA: TGCGCCAGCAGCCAAACCGGGACTAGCGGGTCCACGGAGTTCTTC. Protein product: CASSQTGTSGSTEFF.

This clone has only a few counts. This chain joins TRBV19 and TRBJ2-7; TRBD1 matches at 7 bases. CDR3 length equals 13 residues. V lost 5 bases and J lost 7; bases outside the gene matches: 8. Per germline, CDR1 LNHDA and CDR2 SQIVND (reference sequence). The CDR3 DNA is TGTGCCAGTAGTCCGGGACAGCCGGCGGAGCAGTACTTC. Translation: CASSPGQPAEQYF.

This chain uses TRBV30 with TRBJ2-7, with 8 bases that match TRBD1. V shed 3 bases, J shed 1 base, and the junction held 5 bases outside the gene matches. The CDR3 totals 14 residues. Germline CDR1 reads GTSNPN; CDR2 reads SVGIG (reference sequence). The CDR3 loop reads CAWRVTGASYEQYF. CDR3 coding DNA: TGTGCCTGGAGAGTGACAGGGGCTTCCTACGAGCAGTACTTC.

This clone turned up a few times. The genes are TRBV30 and TRBJ2-2; D unclear. Trimming shortened V by 3 bases and J by 8 bases, and 7 bases separated the two germline ends. Germline assignment: CDR1 GTSNPN and CDR2 SVGIG (reference sequence). The CDR3 runs to 11 residues. CDR3 sequence: CAWRVVGELFF. CDR3 nucleotides: TGTGCCTGGAGGGTAGTTGGGGAGCTGTTTTTT.

The genes are TRBV7-2 and TRBJ1-2; tentative D call: TRBD1 (5 bases). The CDR3 runs 14 residues. V shed 2 bases and J shed 2 bases, with 9 bases lying between them. Per germline, CDR1 SGHTA and CDR2 FQGNSA. In nucleotides, the CDR3 is TGTGCCAGCAGCTTATCTGGGGCCAACTATGGCTACACCTTC. Translated: CASSLSGANYGYTF.

V usage is TRBV27 and J usage is TRBJ1-3; D is undetermined. From germline, CDR1 is MNHEY and CDR2 SMNVEV (reference sequence). V dropped 6 bases and J dropped 4 bases, with 10 bases sitting between them. The CDR3 runs to 13 residues. The CDR3 sequence: CASRALGGNTIYF. The CDR3 nucleotides are TGTGCCAGCAGGGCCCTCGGGGGAAACACCATATATTTT.

Only a few counts were recorded for this clone. The rearrangement links TRBV3-1 (or the pseudogene TRBV3-2) to TRBJ2-4; 9 positions match TRBD2. Germline V CDR1 and CDR2: LGHDT, YNNKEL (reference sequence). Trimming took 4 bases from V and 6 from J; bases not matched to a gene: 10. The CDR3 has 16 residues. CDR3 sequence: CASSPVGGRARNIQYF. In DNA, the CDR3 is TGTGCCAGCAGCCCTGTGGGCGGGAGGGCGAGAAACATTCAGTACTTC.

This chain uses TRBV11-2 with TRBJ1-1; perhaps TRBD1 as D (6 bases). Trimming removed 0 bases from V and 7 bases from J, with 9 bases in between. The CDR3 sequence is 13 residues long. CDR1 and CDR2 (germline): SGHAT, FQNNGV. CDR3 amino acids: CASSLDRGGEAFF. The CDR3 nucleotides read TGTGCCAGCAGCTTAGACAGGGGCGGTGAAGCTTTCTTT.

The chain joins TRBV30 to TRBJ2-7; 10 nucleotides align to TRBD1. The CDR3 is 14 residues long. Germline V gives CDR1 GTSNPN, CDR2 SVGIG (reference sequence). The V and J ends lost 5 bases and 11 bases, in that order; junction bases with no gene match: 15. CDR3 sequence: CAWQAGTGDRAKYF. CDR3 sequence (DNA): TGTGCCTGGCAAGCCGGGACAGGGGATCGGGCAAAGTACTTC.

The chain has TRBV28 and TRBJ2-5; the match to TRBD2 covers 15 bases. Germline values: CDR1 MDHEN, CDR2 SYDVKM. The CDR3 is 22 amino acids. J lost 5 bases, V lost 6 bases, and 25 bases had no gene match. The CDR3 sequence is CASSPSGSWGLAGGPPRETQYF. CDR3 bases: TGTGCCAGCAGCCCCTCTGGGTCCTGGGGACTAGCGGGGGGCCCCCCAAGGGAGACCCAGTACTTC.

This chain connects TRBV29-1 to TRBJ2-1; D remains ambiguous. The germline CDR1 and CDR2 sequences are SQVTM and ANQGSEA. The CDR3 loop spans 13 amino acids. Trimming removed 4 bases from V and 2 bases from J, with 9 bases in between. CDR3: CSVVFTAYNEQFF. Here the CDR3 DNA reads TGCAGCGTTGTTTTTACGGCCTACAATGAGCAGTTCTTC.

This clone was detected once. The chain combines TRBV5-1 with TRBJ2-3, with unresolved D. Germline CDR1 is SGHRS and CDR2 is YFSETQ. V lost 3 bases to trimming and J lost 0 bases, with 8 bases between them. The CDR3 has 14 residues. CDR3 nucleotide sequence: TGCGCCAGCAGCTCCAGTTCTAGCACAGATACGCAGTATTTT. Encoded protein: CASSSSSSTDTQYF.

V and J are TRBV11-2 and TRBJ2-1; a possible D gene is TRBD2 (6 bases). The CDR3 runs 15 residues. Germline CDR1 and CDR2: SGHAT and FQNNGV. Trimming cost V 3 bases and J 2 bases, with 11 bases left between them. CDR3 bases: TGTGCCAGCAGCTTCTCTAGCGATACCTACAATGAGCAGTTCTTC. It encodes CASSFSSDTYNEQFF.

V is TRBV7-9 and J is TRBJ1-6, with TRBD1 matching 9 bases. Germline V CDR1 and CDR2: SEHNR, FQNEAQ (reference sequence). V lost 1 base, J lost 7 bases, and 2 bases stayed unmatched. The length of the CDR3 is 15 residues. The CDR3 DNA sequence: TGTGCCAGCAGCTTAGGACAGGGGGAAAATTCACCCCTCCACTTT. As protein: CASSLGQGENSPLHF. The whole variable domain, filled in from reference TRBV7-9 and TRBJ1-6, reads DTGVSQNPRHKITKRGQNVTFRCDPISEHNRLYWYRQTLGQGPEFLTYFQNEAQLEKSRLLSDRFSAERPKGSFSTLEIQRTEQGDSAMYLCASSLGQGENSPLHFGNGTRLTVT.

The chain carries TRBV27 and TRBJ2-1; 9 bases align to TRBD2. The V and J ends lost 6 bases and 3 bases, in that order; junction bases with no gene match: 12. CDR3 length: 17 residues. CDR1 and CDR2 from the germline V gene are MNHEY and SMNVEV (reference sequence). The CDR3 is CASSPLFLAGNYNEQFF. The DNA of the CDR3 is TGTGCCAGCAGCCCACTGTTCCTAGCGGGGAACTACAATGAGCAGTTCTTC.